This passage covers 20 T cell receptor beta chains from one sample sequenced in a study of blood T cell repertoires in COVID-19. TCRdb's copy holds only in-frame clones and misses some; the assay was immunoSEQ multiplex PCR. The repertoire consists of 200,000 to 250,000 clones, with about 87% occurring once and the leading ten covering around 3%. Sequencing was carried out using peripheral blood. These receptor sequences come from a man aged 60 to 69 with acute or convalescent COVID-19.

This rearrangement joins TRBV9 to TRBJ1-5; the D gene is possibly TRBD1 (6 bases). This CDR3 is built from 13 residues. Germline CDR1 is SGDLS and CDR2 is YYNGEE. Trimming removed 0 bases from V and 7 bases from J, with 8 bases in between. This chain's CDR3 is CASSVAGVQPQHF. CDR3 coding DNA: TGTGCCAGCAGCGTAGCAGGGGTCCAGCCCCAGCATTTT. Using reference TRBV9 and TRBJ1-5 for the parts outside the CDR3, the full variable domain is DSGVTQTPKHLITATGQRVTLRCSPRSGDLSVYWYQQSLDQGLQFLIQYYNGEERAKGNILERFSAQQFPDLHSELNLSSLELGDSALYFCASSVAGVQPQHFGDGTRLSIL.

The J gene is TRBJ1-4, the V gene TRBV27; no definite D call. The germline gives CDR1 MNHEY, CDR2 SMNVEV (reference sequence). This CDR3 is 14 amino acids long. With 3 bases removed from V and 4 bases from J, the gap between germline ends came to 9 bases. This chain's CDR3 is CASSLPRINEKLFF. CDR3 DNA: TGTGCCAGCAGTTTGCCCAGGATTAATGAAAAACTGTTTTTT. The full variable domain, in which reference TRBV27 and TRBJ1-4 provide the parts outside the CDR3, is EAQVTQNPRYLITVTGKKLTVTCSQNMNHEYMSWYRQDPGLGLRQIYYSMNVEVTDKGDVPEGYKVSRKEKRNFPLILESPSPNQTSLYFCASSLPRINEKLFFGSGTQLSVL.

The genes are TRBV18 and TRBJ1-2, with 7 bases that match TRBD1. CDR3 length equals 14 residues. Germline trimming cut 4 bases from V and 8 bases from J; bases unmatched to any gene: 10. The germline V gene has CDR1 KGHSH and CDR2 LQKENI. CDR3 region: CASSQGQVLSGYTF. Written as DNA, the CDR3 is TGTGCCAGCTCACAAGGACAGGTTCTTTCCGGCTACACCTTC.

The CDR3 sequence is CASSTGTGRSNQPQHF. CDR3 DNA: TGTGCCAGTAGTACTGGGACAGGTCGTAGCAATCAGCCCCAGCATTTT. The chain employs TRBV19 and TRBJ1-5; 8 nucleotides match TRBD1. V shed 4 bases, J shed 0 bases, and the junction held 5 bases outside the gene matches. Germline values: CDR1 LNHDA, CDR2 SQIVND (reference sequence). The length of the CDR3 is 16 residues.

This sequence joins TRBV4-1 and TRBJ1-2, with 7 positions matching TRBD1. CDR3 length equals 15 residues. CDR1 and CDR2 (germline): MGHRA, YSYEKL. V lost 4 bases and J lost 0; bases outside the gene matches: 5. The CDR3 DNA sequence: TGCGCCAGCAGCCCAGAGGGGGCGTCTAACTATGGCTACACCTTC. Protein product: CASSPEGASNYGYTF.

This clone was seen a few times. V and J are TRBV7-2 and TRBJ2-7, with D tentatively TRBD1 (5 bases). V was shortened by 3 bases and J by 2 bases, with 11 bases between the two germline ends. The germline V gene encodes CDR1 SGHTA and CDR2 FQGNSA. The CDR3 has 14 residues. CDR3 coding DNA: TGTGCCAGCAGCTTGTGGGGCGGACCCTACGAGCAGTACTTC. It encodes CASSLWGGPYEQYF.

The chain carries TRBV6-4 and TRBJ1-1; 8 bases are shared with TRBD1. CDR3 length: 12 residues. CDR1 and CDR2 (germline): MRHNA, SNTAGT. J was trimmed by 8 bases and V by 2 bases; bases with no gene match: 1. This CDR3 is CASSDGTGEAFF. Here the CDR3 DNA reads TGTGCCAGCAGTGACGGGACAGGCGAAGCTTTCTTT.

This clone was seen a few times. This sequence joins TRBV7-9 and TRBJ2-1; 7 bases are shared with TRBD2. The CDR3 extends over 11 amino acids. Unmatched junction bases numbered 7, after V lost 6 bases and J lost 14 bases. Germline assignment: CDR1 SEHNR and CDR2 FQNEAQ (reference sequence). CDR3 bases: TGTGCCAGCAGGGGGCGCGGGGGAGAGTTCTTC. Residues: CASRGRGGEFF.

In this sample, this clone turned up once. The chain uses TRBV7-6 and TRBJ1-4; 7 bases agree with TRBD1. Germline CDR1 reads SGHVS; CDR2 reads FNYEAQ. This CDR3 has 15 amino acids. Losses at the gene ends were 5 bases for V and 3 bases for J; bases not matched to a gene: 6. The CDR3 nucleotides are TGTGCCAGCAGCCAAGACAGGGAGGCTAATGAAAAACTGTTTTTT. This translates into CASSQDREANEKLFF.

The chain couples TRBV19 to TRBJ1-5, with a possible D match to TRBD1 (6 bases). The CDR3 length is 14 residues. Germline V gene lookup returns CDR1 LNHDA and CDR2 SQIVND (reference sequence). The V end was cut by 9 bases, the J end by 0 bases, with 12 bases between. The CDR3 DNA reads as TGTGCCAGCCGCTCGACAGGTAGCAATCAGCCCCAGCATTTT. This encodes CASRSTGSNQPQHF.

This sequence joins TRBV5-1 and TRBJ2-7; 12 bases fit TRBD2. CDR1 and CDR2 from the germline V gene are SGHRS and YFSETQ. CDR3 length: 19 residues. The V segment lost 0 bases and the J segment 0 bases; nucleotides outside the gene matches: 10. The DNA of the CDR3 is TGCGCCAGCAGCTTGGCCGGGACTAGCGGGCGTGATAGCTCCTACGAGCAGTACTTC. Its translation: CASSLAGTSGRDSSYEQYF.

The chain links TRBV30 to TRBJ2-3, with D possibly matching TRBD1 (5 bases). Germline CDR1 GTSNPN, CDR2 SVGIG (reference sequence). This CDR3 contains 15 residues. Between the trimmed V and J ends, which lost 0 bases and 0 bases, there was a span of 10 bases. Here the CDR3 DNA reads TGTGCCTGGAGTGTACAGGATGATAGCACAGATACGCAGTATTTT. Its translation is CAWSVQDDSTDTQYF.

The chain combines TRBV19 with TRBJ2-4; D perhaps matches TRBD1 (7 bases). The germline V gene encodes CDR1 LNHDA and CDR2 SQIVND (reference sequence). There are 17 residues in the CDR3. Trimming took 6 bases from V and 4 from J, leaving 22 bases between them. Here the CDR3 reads CASSLNYGGGHKNIQYF. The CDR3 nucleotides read TGTGCCAGTAGCCTAAACTACGGAGGGGGCCATAAAAACATTCAGTACTTC. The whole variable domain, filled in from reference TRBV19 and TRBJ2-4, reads DGGITQSPKYLFRKEGQNVTLSCEQNLNHDAMYWYRQDPGQGLRLIYYSQIVNDFQKGDIAEGYSVSREKKESFPLTVTSAQKNPTAFYLCASSLNYGGGHKNIQYFGAGTRLSVL.

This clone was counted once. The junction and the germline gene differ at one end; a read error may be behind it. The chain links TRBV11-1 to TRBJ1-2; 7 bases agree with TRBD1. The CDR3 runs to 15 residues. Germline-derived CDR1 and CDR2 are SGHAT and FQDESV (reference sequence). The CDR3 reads CASSLGPGQRYGYTF. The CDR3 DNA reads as TGTGCCAGCAGTTTAGGGCCGGGACAGAGATATGGCTACACCTTC. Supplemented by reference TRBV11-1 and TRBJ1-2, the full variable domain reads EAEVAQSPRYKITEKSQAVAFWCDPISGHATLYWYRQILGQGPELLVQFQDESVVDDSQLPKDRFSAERLKGVDSTLKIQPAELGDSAMYLCASSLGPGQRYGYTFGSGTRLTVV.

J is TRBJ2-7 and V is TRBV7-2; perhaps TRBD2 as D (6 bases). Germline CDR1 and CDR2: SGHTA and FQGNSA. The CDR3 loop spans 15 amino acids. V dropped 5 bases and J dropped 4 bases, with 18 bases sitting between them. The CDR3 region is CASSPQGRAGYEQYF. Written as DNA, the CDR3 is TGTGCCAGCAGCCCACAAGGCAGGGCGGGATACGAGCAGTACTTC.

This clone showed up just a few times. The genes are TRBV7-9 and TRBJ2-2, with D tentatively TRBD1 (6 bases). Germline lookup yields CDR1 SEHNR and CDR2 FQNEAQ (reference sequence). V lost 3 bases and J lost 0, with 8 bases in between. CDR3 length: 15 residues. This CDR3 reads CASSLDSANTGELFF. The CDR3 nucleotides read TGTGCCAGCAGCTTGGACAGCGCGAACACCGGGGAGCTGTTTTTT.

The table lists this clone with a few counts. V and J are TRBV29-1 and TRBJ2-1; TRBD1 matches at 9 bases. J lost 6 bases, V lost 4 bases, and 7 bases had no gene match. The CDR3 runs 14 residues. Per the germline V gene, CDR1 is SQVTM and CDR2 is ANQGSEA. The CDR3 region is CSVVDRGSVNEQFF. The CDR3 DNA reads TGCAGCGTTGTTGACAGGGGGTCCGTCAATGAGCAGTTCTTC.

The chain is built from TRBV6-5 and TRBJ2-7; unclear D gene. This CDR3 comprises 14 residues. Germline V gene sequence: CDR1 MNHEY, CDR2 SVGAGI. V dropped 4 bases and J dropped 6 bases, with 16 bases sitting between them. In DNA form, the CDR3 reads TGTGCCAGCAGTTGGCTCGGCAGGTCCGGCGAGCAGTACTTC. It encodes CASSWLGRSGEQYF.

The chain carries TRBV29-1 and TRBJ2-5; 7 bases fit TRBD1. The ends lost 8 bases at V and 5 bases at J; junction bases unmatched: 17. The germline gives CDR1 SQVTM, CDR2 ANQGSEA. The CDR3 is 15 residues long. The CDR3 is CSWGSLQGVKETQYF. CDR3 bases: TGCAGCTGGGGGAGCCTGCAGGGGGTCAAGGAGACCCAGTACTTC.

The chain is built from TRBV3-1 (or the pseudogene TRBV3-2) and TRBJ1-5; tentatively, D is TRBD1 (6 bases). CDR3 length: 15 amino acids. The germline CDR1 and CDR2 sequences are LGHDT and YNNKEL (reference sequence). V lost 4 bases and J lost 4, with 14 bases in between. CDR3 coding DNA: TGTGCCAGCAGCCCCGGGCCAACAGGGAATCAGCCCCAGCATTTT. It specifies CASSPGPTGNQPQHF.